The text below deals with one T cell receptor beta chain. Its antigen is unknown. Generated by immunoSEQ multiplex PCR, the TCRdb table keeps only in-frame clones and is missing some. The repertoire holds under 90,000 clones, 83% seen once, with 1.3% in the top ten. V gave up 4 bases and J gave up 4 bases; unmatched junction bases: 10. Germline V gene data show CDR1 as SGHKS and CDR2 as YYEKEE (reference sequence). The CDR3 runs to 15 residues. The sample comes from a study of T cell responses to AZD1222 COVID-19 vaccine. Study observations and caveats: Two doses of AZD1222 preceded a rise in Spike-specific TCR breadth and depth. Seropositive status at baseline applied to only five or six AZD1222 recipients. Researchers report vaccine-associated CD4 TCRs spanning spike, with dominance at 160-218 and 743-854. Repertoires were obtained only post-peak T cell response.

The sequences come from peripheral blood, collected 28 days after the second AZD1222 dose. The clonotype comes from an adult who received the AZD1222 COVID-19 vaccine. The chain links TRBV5-5 to TRBJ1-2; TRBD1 aligns across 7 bases. CDR3 in DNA: TGTGCCAGCAGCCTGGAACCGGGACAGCTCTATGGCTACACCTTC. As protein: CASSLEPGQLYGYTF.